This record covers a single T cell receptor beta chain. Original methodology: Amplification of reference gene primers was used by the study to estimate nucleated cell counts. Measured with immunoSEQ multiplex PCR; TCRdb has only the in-frame clones, and not every one. The V and J calls and clone size come from that table; D and trimming were worked out from the DNA. Seen here are about 150,000 clones, 80% to 90% observed once, and the top ten hold 8%. This sample is drawn from a study of blood T cell repertoires in COVID-19. Overall study context: T cells, B-cell-depleted T cells, or PBMCs provided the cDNA or gDNA that served as material.

Patients at the Seattle site were enrolled during active infection and followed longitudinally. The sequence was collected from a woman aged 60 to 75 with COVID-19, enrolled during active disease. Sequenced: peripheral blood.

The CDR3 coding sequence is TGTGCCAGCAGTGTGACAGTTGTCACCGGGGAGCTGTTTTTT. It translates to CASSVTVVTGELFF. J is TRBJ2-2 and V is TRBV6-4; possibly TRBD1 for D (5 bases). With 4 bases removed from V and 4 bases from J, the gap between germline ends came to 10 bases. CDR1 MRHNA and CDR2 SNTAGT come from the germline V gene. The CDR3 sequence is 14 residues long.